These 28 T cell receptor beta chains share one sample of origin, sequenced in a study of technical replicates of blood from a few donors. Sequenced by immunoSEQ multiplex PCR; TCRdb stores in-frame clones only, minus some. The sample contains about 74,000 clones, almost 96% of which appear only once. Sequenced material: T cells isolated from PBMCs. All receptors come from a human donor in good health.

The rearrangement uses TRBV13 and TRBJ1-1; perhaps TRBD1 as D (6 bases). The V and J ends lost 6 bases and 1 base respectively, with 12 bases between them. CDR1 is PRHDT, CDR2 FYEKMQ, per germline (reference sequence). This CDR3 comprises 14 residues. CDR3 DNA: TGTGCCAGCAGAGTCGACAGGAAGAACACTGAAGCTTTCTTT. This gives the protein CASRVDRKNTEAFF.

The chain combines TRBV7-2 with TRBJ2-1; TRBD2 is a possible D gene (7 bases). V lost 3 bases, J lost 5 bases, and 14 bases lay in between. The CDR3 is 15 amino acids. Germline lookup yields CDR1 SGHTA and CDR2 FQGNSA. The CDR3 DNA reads TGTGCCAGCAGCTTTGGCGGGGGCCCTAACAATGAGCAGTTCTTC. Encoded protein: CASSFGGGPNNEQFF.

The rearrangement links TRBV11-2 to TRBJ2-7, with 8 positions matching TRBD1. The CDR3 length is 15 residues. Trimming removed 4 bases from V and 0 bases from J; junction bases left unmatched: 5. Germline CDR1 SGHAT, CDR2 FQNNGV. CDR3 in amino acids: CASSSSTGGSYEQYF. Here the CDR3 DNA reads TGTGCCAGCAGCTCGTCTACAGGGGGCTCCTACGAGCAGTACTTC. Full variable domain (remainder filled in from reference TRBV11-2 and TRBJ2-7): EAGVAQSPRYKIIEKRQSVAFWCNPISGHATLYWYQQILGQGPKLLIQFQNNGVVDDSQLPKDRFSAERLKGVDSTLKIQPAKLEDSAVYLCASSSSTGGSYEQYFGPGTRLTVT.

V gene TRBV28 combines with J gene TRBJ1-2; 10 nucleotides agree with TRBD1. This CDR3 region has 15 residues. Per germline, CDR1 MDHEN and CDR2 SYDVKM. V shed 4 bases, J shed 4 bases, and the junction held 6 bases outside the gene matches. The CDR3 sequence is CASSSPGQGTYGYTF. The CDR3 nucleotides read TGTGCCAGCAGTTCGCCGGGACAGGGGACCTATGGCTACACCTTC.

Written as DNA, the CDR3 is TGTGCCAGCAGTGAATATGGGTCGGGAGGGCCCCAGGAGACCCAGTACTTC. Translation: CASSEYGSGGPQETQYF. The gene calls are TRBV6-1 and TRBJ2-5; 8 positions match TRBD2. The V gene end was trimmed by 2 bases and the J gene end by 5 bases; junction bases not matched to a gene: 13. Germline CDR1 MNHNS, CDR2 SASEGT. The CDR3 is made up of 17 amino acids.

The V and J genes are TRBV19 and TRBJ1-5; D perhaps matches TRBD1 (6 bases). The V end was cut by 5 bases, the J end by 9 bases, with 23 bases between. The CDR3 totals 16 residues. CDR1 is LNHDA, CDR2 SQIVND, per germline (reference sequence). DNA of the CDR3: TGTGCCAGTAGTTCCCAACCGGGACACGGGCCGGGGCCCCAGCATTTT. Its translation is CASSSQPGHGPGPQHF.

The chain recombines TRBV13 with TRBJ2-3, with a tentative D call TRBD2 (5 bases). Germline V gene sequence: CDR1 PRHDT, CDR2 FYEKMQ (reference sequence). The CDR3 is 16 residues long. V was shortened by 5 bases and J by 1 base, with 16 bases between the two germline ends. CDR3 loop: CASSDGGGYGTDTQYF. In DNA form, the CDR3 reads TGTGCCAGCAGCGACGGCGGAGGCTATGGCACAGATACGCAGTATTTT.

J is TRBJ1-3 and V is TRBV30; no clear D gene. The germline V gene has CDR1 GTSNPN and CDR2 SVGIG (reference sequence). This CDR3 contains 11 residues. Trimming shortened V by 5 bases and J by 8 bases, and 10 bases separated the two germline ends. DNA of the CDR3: TGTGCCTGGTTAGTAACGGACACCATATATTTT. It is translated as CAWLVTDTIYF. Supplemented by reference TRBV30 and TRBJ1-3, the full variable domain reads SQTIHQWPATLVQPVGSPLSLECTVEGTSNPNLYWYRQAAGRGLQLLFYSVGIGQISSEVPQNLSASRPQDRQFILSSKKLLLSDSGFYLCAWLVTDTIYFGEGSWLTVV.

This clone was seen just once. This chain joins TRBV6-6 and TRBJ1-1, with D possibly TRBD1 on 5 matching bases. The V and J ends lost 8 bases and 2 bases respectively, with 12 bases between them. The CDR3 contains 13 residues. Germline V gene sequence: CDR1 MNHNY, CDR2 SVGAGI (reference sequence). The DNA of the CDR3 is TGTGCCAGCCGGAGGGACCATAACACTGAAGCTTTCTTT. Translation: CASRRDHNTEAFF.

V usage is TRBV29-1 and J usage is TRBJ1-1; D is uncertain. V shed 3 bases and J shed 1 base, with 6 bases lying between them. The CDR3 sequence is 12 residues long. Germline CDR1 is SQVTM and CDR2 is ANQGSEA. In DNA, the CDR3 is TGCAGCGTTGACTCTAAGAACACTGAAGCTTTCTTT. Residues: CSVDSKNTEAFF.

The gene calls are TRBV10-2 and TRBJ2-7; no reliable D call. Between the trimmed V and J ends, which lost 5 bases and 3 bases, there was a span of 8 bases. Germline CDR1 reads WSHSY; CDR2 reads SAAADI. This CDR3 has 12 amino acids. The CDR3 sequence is CASSYSSYEQYF. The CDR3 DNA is TGCGCCAGCAGTTATTCCAGCTACGAGCAGTACTTC.

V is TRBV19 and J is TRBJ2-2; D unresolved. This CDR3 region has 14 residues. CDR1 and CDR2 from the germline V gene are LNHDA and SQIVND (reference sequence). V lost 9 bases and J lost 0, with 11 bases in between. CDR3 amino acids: CASNPGTNTGELFF. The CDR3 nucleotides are TGTGCCAGCAATCCGGGTACGAACACCGGGGAGCTGTTTTTT.

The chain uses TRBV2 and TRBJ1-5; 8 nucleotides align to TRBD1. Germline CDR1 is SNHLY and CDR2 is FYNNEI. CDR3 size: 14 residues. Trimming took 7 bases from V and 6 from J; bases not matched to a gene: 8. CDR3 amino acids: CASTGTGVVQPQHF. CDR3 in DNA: TGTGCCAGCACTGGGACAGGCGTGGTTCAGCCCCAGCATTTT.

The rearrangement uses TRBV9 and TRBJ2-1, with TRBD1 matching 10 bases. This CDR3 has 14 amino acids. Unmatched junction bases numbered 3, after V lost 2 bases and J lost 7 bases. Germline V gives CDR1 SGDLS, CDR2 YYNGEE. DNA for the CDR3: TGTGCCAGCAGCGTCGACAGGGGGCTAAATGAGCAGTTCTTC. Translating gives CASSVDRGLNEQFF. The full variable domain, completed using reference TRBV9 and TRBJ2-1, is DSGVTQTPKHLITATGQRVTLRCSPRSGDLSVYWYQQSLDQGLQFLIQYYNGEERAKGNILERFSAQQFPDLHSELNLSSLELGDSALYFCASSVDRGLNEQFFGPGTRLTVL.

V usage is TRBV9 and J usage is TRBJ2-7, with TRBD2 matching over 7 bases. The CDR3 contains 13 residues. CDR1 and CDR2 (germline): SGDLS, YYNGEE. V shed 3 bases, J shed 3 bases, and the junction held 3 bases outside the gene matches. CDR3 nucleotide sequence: TGTGCCAGCAGCGGTAGCGGGTTCTACGAGCAGTACTTC. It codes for CASSGSGFYEQYF.

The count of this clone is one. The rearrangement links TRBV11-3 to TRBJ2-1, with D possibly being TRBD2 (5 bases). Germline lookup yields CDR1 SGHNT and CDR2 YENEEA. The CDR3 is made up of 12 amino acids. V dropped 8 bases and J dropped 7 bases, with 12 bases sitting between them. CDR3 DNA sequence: TGTGCCAGCGAGGCGGGCCCTAATGAGCAGTTCTTC. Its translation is CASEAGPNEQFF.

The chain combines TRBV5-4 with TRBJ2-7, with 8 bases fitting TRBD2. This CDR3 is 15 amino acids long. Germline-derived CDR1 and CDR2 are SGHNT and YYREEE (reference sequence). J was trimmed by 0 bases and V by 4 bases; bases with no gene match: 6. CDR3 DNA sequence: TGTGCCAGCAGCCTAGCGGGTCCCTACTCCTACGAGCAGTACTTC. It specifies CASSLAGPYSYEQYF. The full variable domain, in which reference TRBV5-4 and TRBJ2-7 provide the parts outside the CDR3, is ETGVTQSPTHLIKTRGQQVTLRCSSQSGHNTVSWYQQALGQGPQFIFQYYREEENGRGNFPPRFSGLQFPNYSSELNVNALELDDSALYLCASSLAGPYSYEQYFGPGTRLTVT.

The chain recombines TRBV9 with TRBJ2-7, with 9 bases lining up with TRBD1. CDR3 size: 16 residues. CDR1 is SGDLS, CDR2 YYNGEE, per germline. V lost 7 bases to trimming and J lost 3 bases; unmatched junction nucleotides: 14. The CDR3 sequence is CASGPQSGTGFYEQYF. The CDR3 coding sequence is TGTGCCAGCGGGCCCCAATCCGGGACAGGGTTCTACGAGCAGTACTTC.

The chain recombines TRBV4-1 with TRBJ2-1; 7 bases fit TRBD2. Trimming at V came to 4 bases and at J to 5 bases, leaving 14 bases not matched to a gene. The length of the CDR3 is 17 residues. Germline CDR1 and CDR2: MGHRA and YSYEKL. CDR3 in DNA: TGCGCCAGCAGCCGTGGGGGAGGGCCTGTACGAGACAATGAGCAGTTCTTC. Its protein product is CASSRGGGPVRDNEQFF.

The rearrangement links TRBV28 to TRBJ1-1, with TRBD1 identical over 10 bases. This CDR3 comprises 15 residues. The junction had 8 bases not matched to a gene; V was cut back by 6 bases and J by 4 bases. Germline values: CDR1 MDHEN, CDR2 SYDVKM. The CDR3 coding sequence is TGTGCCAGCAGAATGACAGGGGGCAGGGGCACTGAAGCTTTCTTT. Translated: CASRMTGGRGTEAFF. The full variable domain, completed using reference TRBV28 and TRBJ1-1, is DVKVTQSSRYLVKRTGEKVFLECVQDMDHENMFWYRQDPGLGLRLIYFSYDVKMKEKGDIPEGYSVSREKKERFSLILESASTNQTSMYLCASRMTGGRGTEAFFGQGTRLTVV.

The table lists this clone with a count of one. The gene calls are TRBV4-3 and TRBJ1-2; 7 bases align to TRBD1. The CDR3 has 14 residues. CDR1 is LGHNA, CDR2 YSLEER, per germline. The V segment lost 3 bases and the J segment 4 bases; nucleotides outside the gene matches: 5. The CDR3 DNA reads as TGCGCCAGCAGCCATATTGAGGGGGCCTATGGCTACACCTTC. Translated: CASSHIEGAYGYTF.

The CDR3 DNA reads as TGTGCCAGCAGCTTAGGCCAGAGGGGGGGGCTTGGTCAGCCCCAGCATTTT. Translating gives CASSLGQRGGLGQPQHF. The rearrangement uses TRBV7-9 and TRBJ1-5; a possible D gene is TRBD1 (6 bases). CDR3 length equals 17 residues. Germline lookup yields CDR1 SEHNR and CDR2 FQNEAQ (reference sequence). V shed 1 base and J shed 6 bases, with 19 bases lying between them.

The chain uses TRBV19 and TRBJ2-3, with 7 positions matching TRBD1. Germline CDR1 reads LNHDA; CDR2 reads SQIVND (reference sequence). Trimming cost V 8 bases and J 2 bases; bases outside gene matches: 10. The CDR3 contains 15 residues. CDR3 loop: CASGTDLSFTDTQYF. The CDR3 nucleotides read TGTGCCAGTGGGACAGACCTTTCCTTCACAGATACGCAGTATTTT. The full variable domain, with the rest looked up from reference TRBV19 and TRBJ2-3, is DGGITQSPKYLFRKEGQNVTLSCEQNLNHDAMYWYRQDPGQGLRLIYYSQIVNDFQKGDIAEGYSVSREKKESFPLTVTSAQKNPTAFYLCASGTDLSFTDTQYFGPGTRLTVL.

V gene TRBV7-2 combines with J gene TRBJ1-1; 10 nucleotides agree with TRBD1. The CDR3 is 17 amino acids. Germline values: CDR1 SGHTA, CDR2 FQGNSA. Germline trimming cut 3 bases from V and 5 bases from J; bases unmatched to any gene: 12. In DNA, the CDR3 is TGTGCCAGCAGCTTCCCTCGGGACAGGGGTCCAAATACTGAAGCTTTCTTT. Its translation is CASSFPRDRGPNTEAFF.

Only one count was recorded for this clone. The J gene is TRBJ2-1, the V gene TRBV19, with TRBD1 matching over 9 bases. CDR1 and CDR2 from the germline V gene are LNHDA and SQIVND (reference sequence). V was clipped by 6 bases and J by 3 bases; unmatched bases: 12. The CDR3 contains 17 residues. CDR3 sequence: CASRARTGTGIYNEQFF. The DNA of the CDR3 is TGTGCCAGTAGGGCTAGAACCGGGACAGGGATCTACAATGAGCAGTTCTTC.

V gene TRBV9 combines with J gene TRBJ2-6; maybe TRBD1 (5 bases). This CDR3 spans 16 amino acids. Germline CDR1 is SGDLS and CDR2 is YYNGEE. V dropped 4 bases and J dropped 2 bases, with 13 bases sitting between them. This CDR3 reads CASSPTAGTGANVLTF. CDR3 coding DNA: TGTGCCAGCAGCCCGACGGCAGGGACTGGGGCCAACGTCCTGACTTTC.

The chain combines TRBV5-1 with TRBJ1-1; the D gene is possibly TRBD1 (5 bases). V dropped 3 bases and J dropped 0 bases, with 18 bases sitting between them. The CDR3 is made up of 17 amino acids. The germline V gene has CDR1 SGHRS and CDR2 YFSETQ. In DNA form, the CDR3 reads TGCGCCAGCAGCTCCTATTCACAGGATACTATGAACACTGAAGCTTTCTTT. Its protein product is CASSSYSQDTMNTEAFF.

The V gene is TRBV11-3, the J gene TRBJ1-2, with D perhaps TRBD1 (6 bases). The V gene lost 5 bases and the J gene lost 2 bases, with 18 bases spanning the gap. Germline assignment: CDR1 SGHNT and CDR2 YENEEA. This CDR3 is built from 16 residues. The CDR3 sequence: CASSRQTGTGNYGYTF. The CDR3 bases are TGTGCCAGCAGCCGTCAAACAGGGACCGGAAACTATGGCTACACCTTC.